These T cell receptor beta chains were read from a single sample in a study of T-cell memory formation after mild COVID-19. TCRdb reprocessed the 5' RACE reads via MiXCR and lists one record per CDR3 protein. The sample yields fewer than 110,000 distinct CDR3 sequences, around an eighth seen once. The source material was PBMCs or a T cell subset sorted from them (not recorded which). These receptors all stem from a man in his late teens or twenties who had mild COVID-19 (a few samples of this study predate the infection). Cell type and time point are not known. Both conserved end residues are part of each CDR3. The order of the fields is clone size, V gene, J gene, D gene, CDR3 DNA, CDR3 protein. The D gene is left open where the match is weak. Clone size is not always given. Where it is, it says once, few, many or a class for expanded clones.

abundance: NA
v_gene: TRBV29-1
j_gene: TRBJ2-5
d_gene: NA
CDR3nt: TGCAGCGTCGAGACAGTGGGCGAGGGCCAGTACTTC
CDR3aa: CSVETVGEGQYF

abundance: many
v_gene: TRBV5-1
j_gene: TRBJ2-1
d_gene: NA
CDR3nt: TGCGCCAGCAGTCTATACGCGGCCGGTGGCAATGAGCAGTTCTTC
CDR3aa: CASSLYAAGGNEQFF

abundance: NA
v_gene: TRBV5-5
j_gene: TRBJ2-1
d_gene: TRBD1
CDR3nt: TGTGCCAGCAGCCCCCCGACAGGGGCCTACAATGAGCAGTTCTTC
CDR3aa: CASSPPTGAYNEQFF

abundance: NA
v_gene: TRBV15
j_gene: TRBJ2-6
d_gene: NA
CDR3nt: TGTGCCACCAGCAGACCCGGGGTGGGGGCCAACGTCCTGACTTTC
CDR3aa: CATSRPGVGANVLTF

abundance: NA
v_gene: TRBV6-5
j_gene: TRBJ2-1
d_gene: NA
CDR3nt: TGTGCCAGCAGTAAACACAAGGGTGATGAGCAGTTCTTC
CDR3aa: CASSKHKGDEQFF

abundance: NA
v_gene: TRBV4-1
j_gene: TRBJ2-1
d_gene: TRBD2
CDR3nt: TGCGCCAGCAGCCAATGGACTAGCGATAATGAGCAGTTCTTC
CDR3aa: CASSQWTSDNEQFF

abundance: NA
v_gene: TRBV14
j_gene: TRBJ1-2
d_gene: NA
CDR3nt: TGTGCCAGCAGCCAGCGAAGGGGGTATGGCTACACCTTC
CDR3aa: CASSQRRGYGYTF

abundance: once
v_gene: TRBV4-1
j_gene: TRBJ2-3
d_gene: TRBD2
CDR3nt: TGCGCCAGCAGCCAAGGTCCTTGCGGGGGGATCACAGATACGCAGTATTTT
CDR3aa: CASSQGPCGGITDTQYF

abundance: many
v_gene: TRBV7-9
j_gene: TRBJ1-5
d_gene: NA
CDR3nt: TGTGCCAGCAGCTTATCCGGGAATAGCAATCAGCCCCAGCATTTT
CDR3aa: CASSLSGNSNQPQHF

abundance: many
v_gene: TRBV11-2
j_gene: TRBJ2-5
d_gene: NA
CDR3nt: TGTGCCAGCAGCTTAGGCGACAGGCTCCTAGAGACCCAGTACTTC
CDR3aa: CASSLGDRLLETQYF

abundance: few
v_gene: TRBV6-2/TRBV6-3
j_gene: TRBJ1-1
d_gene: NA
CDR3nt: TGTGCCAGCAGCCGATACACTGAAGCTTTCTTT
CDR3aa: CASSRYTEAFF

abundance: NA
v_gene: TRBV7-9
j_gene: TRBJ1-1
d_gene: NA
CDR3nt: TGTGCCAGCAGCCCCCGCTCTGGCAGCGCGATCCTCATGAACACTGAAGCTTTCTTT
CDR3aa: CASSPRSGSAILMNTEAFF

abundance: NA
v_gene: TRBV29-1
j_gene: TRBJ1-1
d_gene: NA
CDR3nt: TGCAGCGTTGAAGTGGGGCCCGATGAAGCTTTCTTT
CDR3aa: CSVEVGPDEAFF

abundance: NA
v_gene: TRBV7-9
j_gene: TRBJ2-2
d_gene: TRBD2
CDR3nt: TGTGCCAGCAGCTTGCGGGGGGAGTCGCTCGCCGGGGAGCTGTTTTTT
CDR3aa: CASSLRGESLAGELFF

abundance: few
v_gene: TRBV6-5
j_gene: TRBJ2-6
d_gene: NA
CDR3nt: TGTGCCAGCAGTTACTCCTCAAGCTCTGGGGCCAACGTCCTGACTTTC
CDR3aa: CASSYSSSSGANVLTF

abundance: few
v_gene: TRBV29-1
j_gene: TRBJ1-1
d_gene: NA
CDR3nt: TGCAGCGCCCAGGGGAACACTGAAGCTTTCTTT
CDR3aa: CSAQGNTEAFF

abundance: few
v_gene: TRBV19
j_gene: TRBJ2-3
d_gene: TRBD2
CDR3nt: TGTGCCAGTAGTATTTCTGGACTAGCGGGGGCAGATACGCAGTATTTT
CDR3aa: CASSISGLAGADTQYF

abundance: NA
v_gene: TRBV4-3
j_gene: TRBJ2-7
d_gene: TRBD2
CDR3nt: TGCGCCAGCAGCCAGGAGGGGACTAGCGCGACCTACGAGCAGTACTTC
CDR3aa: CASSQEGTSATYEQYF

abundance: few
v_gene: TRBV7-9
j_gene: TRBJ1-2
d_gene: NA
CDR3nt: TGTGCCAGCAGCTTAGCCGGTATCACGTATAGGGACTATGGCTACACCTTC
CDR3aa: CASSLAGITYRDYGYTF

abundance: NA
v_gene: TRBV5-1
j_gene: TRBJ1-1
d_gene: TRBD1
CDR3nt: TGCGCCAGCAGCCGCGTAGTGGGACAGGGGGTCCCGAACACTGAAGCTTTCTTT
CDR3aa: CASSRVVGQGVPNTEAFF

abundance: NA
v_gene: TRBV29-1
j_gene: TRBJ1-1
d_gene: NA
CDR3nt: TGCAGCGCTGGCAGGGGTACTGAAGCTTTCTTT
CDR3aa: CSAGRGTEAFF

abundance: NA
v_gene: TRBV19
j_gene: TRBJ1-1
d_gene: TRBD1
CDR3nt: TGTGCCAGTACCAGGACAGGGGTCCCTTTGACTGAAGCTTTCTTT
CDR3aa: CASTRTGVPLTEAFF

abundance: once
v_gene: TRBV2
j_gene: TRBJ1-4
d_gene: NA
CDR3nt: TGTGCCAGCGTACAGCTTGATGCAACTAATGAAAAACTGTTTTTT
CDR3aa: CASVQLDATNEKLFF

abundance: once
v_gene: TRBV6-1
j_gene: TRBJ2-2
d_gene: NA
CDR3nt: TGTGCCAGCAGTGAAGCCTTGGCAGGGATCGAGCTGTTTTTT
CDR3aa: CASSEALAGIELFF

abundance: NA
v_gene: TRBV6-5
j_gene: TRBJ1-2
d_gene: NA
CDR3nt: TGTGCCAGCAGAGGGGTGGCCCTTAGGGACTATGGCTACACCTTC
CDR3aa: CASRGVALRDYGYTF

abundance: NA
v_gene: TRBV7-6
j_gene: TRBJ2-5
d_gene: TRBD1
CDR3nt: TGTGCCAGCAGCTTAACGGTCCGGGACAGGGGGCTAGAGACCCAGTACTTC
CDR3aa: CASSLTVRDRGLETQYF

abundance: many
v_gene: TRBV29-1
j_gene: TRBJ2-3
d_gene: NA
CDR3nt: TGCAGCGTTGGCCACAGGGGCACAGATACGCAGTATTTT
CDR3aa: CSVGHRGTDTQYF

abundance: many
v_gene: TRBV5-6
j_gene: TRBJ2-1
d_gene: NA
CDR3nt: TGTGCCAGCAGAAAACCGGGACTGGGGCCCTACAATGAGCAGTTCTTC
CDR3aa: CASRKPGLGPYNEQFF

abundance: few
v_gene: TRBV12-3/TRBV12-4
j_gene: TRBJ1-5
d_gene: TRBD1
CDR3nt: TGTGCCAGCAGCGGGACAGGGGCTAACAATCAGCCCCAGCATTTT
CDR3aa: CASSGTGANNQPQHF

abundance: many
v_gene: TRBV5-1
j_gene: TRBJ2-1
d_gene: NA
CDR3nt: TGCGCCAGCAGCTCCGAGACTAGATCTTACAATGAGCAGTTCTTC
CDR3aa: CASSSETRSYNEQFF

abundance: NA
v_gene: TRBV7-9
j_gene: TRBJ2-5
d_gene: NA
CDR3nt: TGTGCCAGCAGCTTAAGGGCGGTCCAAGAGACCCAGTACTTC
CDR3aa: CASSLRAVQETQYF

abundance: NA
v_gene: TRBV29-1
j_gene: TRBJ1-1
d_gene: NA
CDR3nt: TGCAGCGTTGGTTTGGGGACTGAAGCTTTCTTT
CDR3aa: CSVGLGTEAFF

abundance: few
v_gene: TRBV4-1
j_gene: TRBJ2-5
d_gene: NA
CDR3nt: TGCGCCAGCAGCCAACAGCCAGAGACCCAGTACTTC
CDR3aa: CASSQQPETQYF

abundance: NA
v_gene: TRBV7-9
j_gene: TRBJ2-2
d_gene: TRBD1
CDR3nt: TGTGCCAGCAGCACCGGGACAGGGGCGCGGACCGGGGAGCTGTTTTTT
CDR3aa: CASSTGTGARTGELFF